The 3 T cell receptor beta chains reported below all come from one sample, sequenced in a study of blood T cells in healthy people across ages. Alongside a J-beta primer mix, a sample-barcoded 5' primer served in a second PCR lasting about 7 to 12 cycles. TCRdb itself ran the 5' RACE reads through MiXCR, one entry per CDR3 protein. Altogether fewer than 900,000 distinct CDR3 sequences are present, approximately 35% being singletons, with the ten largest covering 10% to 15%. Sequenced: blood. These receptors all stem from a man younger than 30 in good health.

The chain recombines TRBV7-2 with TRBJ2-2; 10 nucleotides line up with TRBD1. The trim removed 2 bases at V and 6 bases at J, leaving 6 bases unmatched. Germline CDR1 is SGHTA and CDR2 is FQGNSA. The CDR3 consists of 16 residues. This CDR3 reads CASSLRDRGSSGELFF. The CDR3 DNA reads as TGTGCCAGCAGCTTACGGGACAGGGGAAGTTCCGGGGAGCTGTTTTTT.

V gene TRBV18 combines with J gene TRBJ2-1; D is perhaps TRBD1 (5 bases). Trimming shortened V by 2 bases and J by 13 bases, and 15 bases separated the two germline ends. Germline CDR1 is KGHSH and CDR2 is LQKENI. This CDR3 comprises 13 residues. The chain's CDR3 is CASSPMAEGAQFF. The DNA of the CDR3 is TGTGCCAGCTCACCAATGGCGGAAGGGGCCCAGTTCTTC.

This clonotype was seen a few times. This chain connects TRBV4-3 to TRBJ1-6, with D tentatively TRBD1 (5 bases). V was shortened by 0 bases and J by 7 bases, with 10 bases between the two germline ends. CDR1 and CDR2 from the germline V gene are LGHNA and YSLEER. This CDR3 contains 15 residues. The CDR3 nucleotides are TGCGCCAGCAGCCAAGATCGGGGGAAGAATTCACCCCTCCACTTT. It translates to CASSQDRGKNSPLHF.